A single sample gave rise to the 2 T cell receptor beta chains below, sequenced in a study of identifying expanded T cells in peripheral blood. Sequencing was performed with immunoSEQ multiplex PCR; in TCRdb, only in-frame clones are kept and a portion is missing. Here the sample spans about 110,000 clones, about nine tenths being singletons. Sequencing was done on a sample of blood. These receptors all stem from a person aged 18 to 70 in good health.

The CDR3, as DNA: TGTGCCAGCAGCTTAGAGCGGGGGCCCACCTACGAGCAGTACTTC. Residues: CASSLERGPTYEQYF. The V gene is TRBV7-2, the J gene TRBJ2-7, with 8 positions matching TRBD2. The CDR3 loop spans 15 amino acids. The germline V gene encodes CDR1 SGHTA and CDR2 FQGNSA. With V trimmed by 1 base and J by 2 bases, 4 bases remained unmatched.

This clone has just one count. The J gene is TRBJ2-7, the V gene TRBV19, with 11 bases lining up with TRBD1. CDR1 is LNHDA and CDR2 is SQIVND in the germline V gene (reference sequence). The CDR3 covers 15 residues. Germline trimming cut 5 bases from V and 9 bases from J; bases unmatched to any gene: 12. The CDR3 sequence is CASSPPGQGVSGQYF. DNA for the CDR3: TGTGCCAGTAGTCCCCCGGGACAGGGGGTTTCCGGGCAGTACTTC. Full variable domain (missing parts from reference TRBV19 and TRBJ2-7): DGGITQSPKYLFRKEGQNVTLSCEQNLNHDAMYWYRQDPGQGLRLIYYSQIVNDFQKGDIAEGYSVSREKKESFPLTVTSAQKNPTAFYLCASSPPGQGVSGQYFGPGTRLTVT.